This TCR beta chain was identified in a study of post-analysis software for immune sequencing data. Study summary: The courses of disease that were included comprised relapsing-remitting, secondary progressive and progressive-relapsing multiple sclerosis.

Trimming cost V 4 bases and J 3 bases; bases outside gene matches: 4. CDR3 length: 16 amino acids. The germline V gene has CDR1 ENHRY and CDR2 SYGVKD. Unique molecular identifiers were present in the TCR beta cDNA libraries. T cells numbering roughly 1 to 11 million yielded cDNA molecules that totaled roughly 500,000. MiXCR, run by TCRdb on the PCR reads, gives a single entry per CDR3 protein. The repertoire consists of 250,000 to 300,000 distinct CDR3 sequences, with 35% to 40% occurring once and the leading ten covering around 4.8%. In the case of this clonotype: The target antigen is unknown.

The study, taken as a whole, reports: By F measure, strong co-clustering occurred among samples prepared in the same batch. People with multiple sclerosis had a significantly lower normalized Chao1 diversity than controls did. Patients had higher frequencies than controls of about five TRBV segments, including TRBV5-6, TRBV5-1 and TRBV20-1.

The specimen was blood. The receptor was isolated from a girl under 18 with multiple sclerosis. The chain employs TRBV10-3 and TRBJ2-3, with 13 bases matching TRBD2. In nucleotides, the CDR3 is TGTGCCATCAGTGCACTAGCGGGGGGGCGGACAGATACGCAGTATTTT. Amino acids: CAISALAGGRTDTQYF.